Listed below are T cell receptor beta chains from one sample, sequenced in a study of T cell responses to AZD1222 COVID-19 vaccine. The protocol was immunoSEQ multiplex PCR, while the TCRdb copy is restricted to in-frame clones and leaves out a portion. The sample consists of 100,000 to 150,000 clones, around 85% of them appearing once. The sample in question was peripheral blood, obtained on day 0 of AZD1222 vaccination. The receptors come from an adult in good health. Both conserved end residues are part of each CDR3. Fields, in order: CDR3 protein, CDR3 DNA, J gene, V gene, D gene, clone size. The D gene is left open where the match is weak. Rows may omit the clone size; those that give it use once, few, many or a size class.

CAWSRDSNTEAFF | TGTGCCTGGAGCCGCGACTCAAACACTGAAGCTTTCTTT | TRBJ1-1 | TRBV30 | . | .
CASSQGTGRYEQYF | TGCGCCAGCAGCCAAGGGACAGGCCGCTACGAGCAGTACTTC | TRBJ2-7 | TRBV4-3 | TRBD1 | once
CASRKGAATDTQYF | TGTGCCAGCAGGAAAGGAGCGGCCACAGATACGCAGTATTTT | TRBJ2-3 | TRBV28 | . | .
CASSLMSGGLDTQYF | TGTGCCAGCAGCTTAATGAGCGGGGGGCTTGATACGCAGTATTTT | TRBJ2-3 | TRBV5-4 | TRBD2 | .
CATSEPRTDTQYF | TGTGCCACCAGTGAACCCCGAACAGATACGCAGTATTTT | TRBJ2-3 | TRBV24-1 | . | .
CAWSGQSNEKLFF | TGTGCCTGGAGTGGGCAGAGTAATGAAAAACTGTTTTTT | TRBJ1-4 | TRBV30 | . | .
CASSLGSRGYGYTF | TGTGCCAGCAGTTTGGGATCCCGGGGGTATGGCTACACCTTC | TRBJ1-2 | TRBV28 | . | .
CASSSSGFNEKLFF | TGTGCCAGCAGTTCGTCGGGATTTAATGAAAAACTGTTTTTT | TRBJ1-4 | TRBV28 | . | .
CASMRGYSNQPQHF | TGTGCCAGTATGAGGGGTTATAGCAATCAGCCCCAGCATTTT | TRBJ1-5 | TRBV28 | . | .
CASSTQTGIGTEAFF | TGTGCCAGCAGCACCCAGACAGGGATCGGGACTGAAGCTTTCTTT | TRBJ1-1 | TRBV11-1 | TRBD1 | .
CASSITGMGTEAFF | TGTGCCAGTAGTATTACGGGGATGGGCACTGAAGCTTTCTTT | TRBJ1-1 | TRBV19 | . | .